The rows below give T cell receptor beta chains drawn from one sample of a study of T cell responses to AZD1222 COVID-19 vaccine. Produced via immunoSEQ multiplex PCR; TCRdb's table is partial and in-frame only. The sample has 120,000 or so clones, roughly 86% seen once. The starting material was peripheral blood, obtained 28 days after the second AZD1222 dose. The receptors originated from an adult who received the AZD1222 COVID-19 vaccine. The CDR3 runs from the conserved cysteine through the conserved F or W. D genes are given only for firm matches. The size field is filled for only some rows; it gives once, few, many or a size class.

clone size: once
CDR3 length: 14
J gene: TRBJ2-2
V gene: TRBV28
D gene: .
CDR3 DNA: TGTGCCAGCAGACTCGGACAGGGAGGGATGGAGCTGTTTTTT
CDR3 protein: CASRLGQGGMELFF

clone size: .
CDR3 length: 15
J gene: TRBJ1-1
V gene: TRBV5-6
D gene: .
CDR3 DNA: TGTGCCAGCAGCTTGGCGCAGGGTCGCGGGTTTGGAGCTTTCTTT
CDR3 protein: CASSLAQGRGFGAFF

clone size: .
CDR3 length: 15
J gene: TRBJ1-6
V gene: TRBV5-1
D gene: .
CDR3 DNA: TGCGCCAGCAGCTTGAACCAGGGTAATAATTCACCCCTCCACTTT
CDR3 protein: CASSLNQGNNSPLHF

clone size: .
CDR3 length: 18
J gene: TRBJ2-1
V gene: TRBV2
D gene: .
CDR3 DNA: TGTGCCAGCAGGAGTGATATCGGCCGGGGGGCCCGTGGCAATGAGCAGTTCTTC
CDR3 protein: CASRSDIGRGARGNEQFF

clone size: .
CDR3 length: 14
J gene: TRBJ1-6
V gene: TRBV18
D gene: .
CDR3 DNA: TGTGCCAGCTCACCTGGGCGCAGTAATTCACCCCTCCACTTT
CDR3 protein: CASSPGRSNSPLHF

clone size: once
CDR3 length: 14
J gene: TRBJ2-7
V gene: TRBV2
D gene: TRBD2
CDR3 DNA: TGTGCCAGCAGTCGCGGGGGAAGCTCCTACGAGCAGTACTTC
CDR3 protein: CASSRGGSSYEQYF

clone size: .
CDR3 length: 17
J gene: TRBJ1-2
V gene: TRBV7-2
D gene: .
CDR3 DNA: TGTGCCAGCAGCCTCGATTTGGGGGTTCTAGCTAACTATGGCTACACCTTC
CDR3 protein: CASSLDLGVLANYGYTF

clone size: .
CDR3 length: 15
J gene: TRBJ1-3
V gene: TRBV5-6
D gene: .
CDR3 DNA: TGTGCCAGCAGCTTGTCCGGGGGGCGCGGAAACACCATATATTTT
CDR3 protein: CASSLSGGRGNTIYF

clone size: .
CDR3 length: 14
J gene: TRBJ1-1
V gene: TRBV19
D gene: .
CDR3 DNA: TGTGCCAGTAGTATTGAGGGTAAGACAACTGAAGCTTTCTTT
CDR3 protein: CASSIEGKTTEAFF

clone size: .
CDR3 length: 14
J gene: TRBJ2-3
V gene: TRBV7-2
D gene: TRBD2
CDR3 DNA: TGTGCCAGCAGCTTTTGGGAGGGAAGCGATACGCAGTATTTT
CDR3 protein: CASSFWEGSDTQYF

clone size: .
CDR3 length: 13
J gene: TRBJ1-2
V gene: TRBV19
D gene: TRBD1
CDR3 DNA: TGTGCCAGCGCTAGGGACAGGGGAAGGGGCTACACCTTC
CDR3 protein: CASARDRGRGYTF

clone size: once
CDR3 length: 12
J gene: TRBJ1-2
V gene: TRBV2
D gene: TRBD1
CDR3 DNA: TGTGCCAGCAGGGGACAGGGACGTGGCTACACCTTC
CDR3 protein: CASRGQGRGYTF

clone size: .
CDR3 length: 14
J gene: TRBJ2-7
V gene: TRBV5-8
D gene: TRBD2
CDR3 DNA: TGTGCCAGCAGCAGGGAGGGACCGCTCTACGCGCAGTACTTC
CDR3 protein: CASSREGPLYAQYF

clone size: .
CDR3 length: 15
J gene: TRBJ2-7
V gene: TRBV5-1
D gene: TRBD2
CDR3 DNA: TGCGCCAGCAGGGTTGGGGCTAGCGGGGGGGCCGAGCAGTACTTC
CDR3 protein: CASRVGASGGAEQYF

clone size: .
CDR3 length: 13
J gene: TRBJ2-1
V gene: TRBV6-5
D gene: .
CDR3 DNA: TGTGCCAGCAGTTCCTTAATGGGGAATGAGCAGTTCTTC
CDR3 protein: CASSSLMGNEQFF

clone size: .
CDR3 length: 15
J gene: TRBJ1-4
V gene: TRBV5-4
D gene: .
CDR3 DNA: TGTGCCAGCAGCTTACAAACGGACAGTAATGAAAAACTGTTTTTT
CDR3 protein: CASSLQTDSNEKLFF

clone size: .
CDR3 length: 14
J gene: TRBJ1-2
V gene: TRBV7-9
D gene: TRBD1
CDR3 DNA: TGTGCCAGCAGCCCGACAGGGTGGGACTATGGCTACACCTTC
CDR3 protein: CASSPTGWDYGYTF

clone size: .
CDR3 length: 18
J gene: TRBJ2-6
V gene: TRBV5-8
D gene: .
CDR3 DNA: TGTGCCAGCAGCTTGGGTGGCGGGCTCTACTCTGGGGCCAACGTCCTGACTTTC
CDR3 protein: CASSLGGGLYSGANVLTF

clone size: .
CDR3 length: 11
J gene: TRBJ2-7
V gene: TRBV12-5
D gene: .
CDR3 DNA: TGTGCTAGTGGCTTAACCTACGAGCAGTACTTC
CDR3 protein: CASGLTYEQYF

clone size: .
CDR3 length: 13
J gene: TRBJ2-2
V gene: TRBV18
D gene: .
CDR3 DNA: TGTGCCAGCTCCAAAGGGGCGGCCGGGGAGCTGTTTTTT
CDR3 protein: CASSKGAAGELFF

clone size: .
CDR3 length: 18
J gene: TRBJ2-3
V gene: TRBV3-1/TRBV3-2
D gene: TRBD2
CDR3 DNA: TGTGCCAGCAGCCAACAAGGAATTGGGGCGGGAGGCACAGATACGCAGTATTTT
CDR3 protein: CASSQQGIGAGGTDTQYF

clone size: .
CDR3 length: 12
J gene: TRBJ1-5
V gene: TRBV18
D gene: .
CDR3 DNA: TGTGCCAGCTCACCCGACGGCCAGCCCCAGCATTTT
CDR3 protein: CASSPDGQPQHF

clone size: .
CDR3 length: 16
J gene: TRBJ2-4
V gene: TRBV5-4
D gene: TRBD1
CDR3 DNA: TGTGCCAGCAGCGTAAGACAGGGGGCGGCCAAAAACATTCAGTACTTC
CDR3 protein: CASSVRQGAAKNIQYF